The 7 T cell receptor beta chains listed next were all sequenced from one sample in a study of identical twins. MiXCR was run by TCRdb on the 5' RACE reads, yielding one entry per CDR3 protein. Here the sample spans some 630,000 distinct CDR3 sequences, 7% to 7.5% being singletons. These data were likewise used in another study, on yellow fever vaccine responses in identical twins.

Sequences were obtained from PBMCs. These receptors were collected from a woman aged 18 to 35 in good health.

This clonotype came up many times. This chain joins TRBV3-1 and TRBJ2-1, with 9 bases lining up with TRBD2. The CDR3 covers 13 residues. The V segment lost 7 bases and the J segment 4 bases; nucleotides outside the gene matches: 2. From germline, CDR1 is LGHDT and CDR2 YNNKEL (reference sequence). The chain's CDR3 is CASKTSGYNEQFF. Written as DNA, the CDR3 is TGTGCCAGCAAGACTAGCGGTTACAATGAGCAGTTCTTC.

This chain connects TRBV7-9 to TRBJ2-1; 14 bases fit TRBD2. V was pared by 5 bases and J by 4 bases, with 4 bases of the junction left unmatched. Germline CDR1 SEHNR, CDR2 FQNEAQ (reference sequence). The CDR3 consists of 16 residues. CDR3 DNA sequence: TGTGCCAGCAGCGCCCGGACTAGCGGGGGGTACAATGAGCAGTTCTTC. As protein: CASSARTSGGYNEQFF.

The table lists this clonotype with many counts. V gene TRBV29-1 combines with J gene TRBJ2-3, with 9 bases matching TRBD2. Trimming at V came to 4 bases and at J to 3 bases, leaving 11 bases not matched to a gene. The germline gives CDR1 SQVTM, CDR2 ANQGSEA. This CDR3 region has 16 residues. CDR3 sequence (DNA): TGCAGCGTTGGGTTTACAGCGGGGGGTTGGACAGATACGCAGTATTTT. Translated, it gives CSVGFTAGGWTDTQYF.

This chain connects TRBV5-1 to TRBJ2-5; TRBD2 might be the D (6 bases). The CDR3 is made up of 15 amino acids. Germline lookup yields CDR1 SGHRS and CDR2 YFSETQ. V lost 4 bases and J lost 1, with 14 bases in between. The DNA of the CDR3 is TGCGCCAGCAGCGACACTTCAGCGGGCCAAGAGACCCAGTACTTC. Residues: CASSDTSAGQETQYF.

The chain is built from TRBV6-5 and TRBJ2-7; D is unresolved. There are 15 residues in the CDR3. Germline-derived CDR1 and CDR2 are MNHEY and SVGAGI. V dropped 3 bases and J dropped 0 bases, with 12 bases sitting between them. This CDR3 is CASSYGVYGSYEQYF. CDR3 coding DNA: TGTGCCAGCAGTTATGGAGTCTACGGCTCCTACGAGCAGTACTTC.

The sample holds many counts of this clonotype. V usage is TRBV24-1 and J usage is TRBJ2-1; 10 positions agree with TRBD2. V lost 0 bases, J lost 8 bases, and 6 bases stayed unmatched. This CDR3 contains 16 residues. Germline loops: CDR1 KGHDR, CDR2 SFDVKD. DNA for the CDR3: TGTGCCACCAGTGATTTGACTAGCGGGAATCTGGATGAGCAGTTCTTC. This gives the protein CATSDLTSGNLDEQFF.

This clonotype was detected only a few times. The rearrangement links TRBV20-1 to TRBJ1-2; D is possibly TRBD1 (5 bases). From germline, CDR1 is DFQATT and CDR2 SNEGSKA (reference sequence). The CDR3 covers 15 residues. V shed 6 bases and J shed 3 bases, with 20 bases lying between them. CDR3 region: CSARSHRGFDYGYTF. The CDR3 nucleotides read TGCAGTGCCCGTTCTCACCGGGGGTTCGACTATGGCTACACCTTC.